This record looks at one T cell receptor (beta chain) sequence and its context. Its antigen remains undetermined. There are no base qualities to consult, and no much larger clone falls within one base. Library preparation used the immunoSEQ multiplex PCR assay. For the multiplex PCR, a mixture combining 60 forward primers for TCR Vbeta segments and 13 reverse primers for TCR Jbeta segments was used. A multiplex PCR assay on genomic DNA amplified the CDR3 region of rearranged TCR beta genes. On the Illumina HiSeq System, the amplified TCR beta libraries were sequenced as 87-base-pair reads. Under the source paper's analysis protocol: A later analysis tallied roughly 80 million unique TCR beta chains across the 660 or so repertoires, and around 10 million of those chains were shared by two or more donors. To remove PCR and sequencing errors, raw reads were error-corrected and collapsed into unique sequences using a nearest-neighbor algorithm that merged closely related sequences. To assign V, D and J gene segments, CDR3 sequences were aligned to IMGT reference sequences. For a sequence to be retained, a match of at least six nucleotides was required to both a V gene segment and a J gene segment. Rearrangements were called productive when the CDR3 lacked stop codons and stayed in frame with V and J; all others were non-productive. Following IMGT convention, CDR3 was defined as the stretch from the second conserved V-encoded cysteine to the conserved J-encoded phenylalanine. Sequences without an unambiguous match to a single V gene segment were excluded from the earlier analysis of about 600 of the donors. In an earlier analysis of a few hundred of the donors, V segments were called functional above 56.7% productive rearrangements and were called segregating when the between-donor standard deviation exceeded 5%. To diagnose cytomegalovirus status from the catalog of TCR beta chain sequences, a statistical classification framework was built. A later analysis assigned V and J genes by comparing TCR nucleotide sequences with IMGT/GENE-DB human TR gene sequences. The TCRdist pipeline was used in a later analysis to assign CDR3 sequences and most-parsimonious VDJ recombination scenarios. A later analysis defined each TCR beta chain by its CDR3 amino acid sequence plus V-gene family, and excluded reads lacking a unique V-gene family. To address suspected cross-contamination and a sequencing artifact, a later analysis removed 592 highly shared, low-generation-probability nucleotide sequences. A later analysis calculated a clonal expansion index for each public chain from normalized within-repertoire ranks of inferred template counts. Generation probabilities in a later analysis came from a VDJ recombination model fitted to out-of-frame rearrangements, and those results were checked against IGoR. Hypergeometric tests were used in a later analysis to score TCR-TCR, TCR-HLA and TCR-CMV co-occurrence, with a repertoire-size bias correction applied to the TCR pairs. False discovery rates were estimated in a later analysis by permuting HLA or CMV assignments 20 times. In a later analysis, co-occurring TCRs were grouped using DBSCAN, with TCRdist sequence similarity added in when clustering inside HLA-allele-positive subsets. Repertoires with fewer than 30,000 or more than 120,000 public chains, plus five repertoires with anomalous nucleotide sharing, were excluded from co-occurrence clustering. The source is immuneACCESS, and TCRdb retained only in-frame sequences with V and J called. Part of the clones is not carried over; for the studies checked, unresolved V genes explain less than half of this, and the remainder is unexplained. V, J and clone size reflect that table, while D and trimming were determined from the DNA. The sample table shows 150,000 to 200,000 clones, and around four fifths are seen once. 1.3% of the sample lies in the top ten.

In total, roughly 670 healthy bone marrow donors made up the cohort. At the time of sampling, every cohort member was nominally healthy, though immune exposures that went unrecorded were likely present. The donor tested CMV seronegative and was one of the 352 seronegative cohort members. Every donor gave a peripheral blood sample, and the peripheral blood mononuclear cells from that sample were used for TCR beta sequencing. Genomic DNA extraction from the blood cell samples was performed with the Qiagen DNeasy Blood Extraction Kit. This record comes from a study of cytomegalovirus exposure and HLA in healthy donors (dated by TCRdb to about 2017). Some background on the complete study: An earlier analysis of roughly 570 of the donors reported about 300 Gb of sequence data and approximately 120 million unique TCR beta sequences obtained from roughly 180 million T cells. Among around 400 genotyped donors of the cohort, an average of roughly 230,000 unique TCR beta nucleotide sequences was sequenced per donor, of which approximately 19% were non-productive. Both class I and class II loci were covered by HLA typing, at four-digit resolution. Donor age, sex, ethnicity and CMV serostatus were collected together with the repertoire data. The number of donors typed differed by locus, with roughly 620-640 for A, B, C, DRB1 and DQB1, about 500 for DQA1, some 570 for DPA1, and around 460 for DPB1. An earlier analysis of 587 of the donors used high-throughput TCR beta sequencing to judge whether each TCR beta V gene segment behaved as functional or pseudogenic. About five DR-DQ haplotypes were handled as single units for association and clustering, since linkage in the cohort was strong. Roughly 300 gigabases of sequencing data and around 85 million unique TCR sequences made up an early release that covered approximately 620 HLA-typed donors. The later analysis used no new phenotypic data to find candidate immune exposures, relying instead on TCR beta sequences and their occurrence across donors. To predict cytomegalovirus infection status, the study combined high-throughput TCR immunosequencing, statistical association of individual TCRs with disease status, and machine learning. Besides the first cohort of roughly 660 subjects, a separate validation cohort made up of 95 to 150 different subjects was used. A later analysis re-analyzed previously published TCR beta repertoires from 666 donors and added high-resolution HLA genotyping to study TCR occurrence patterns. A later genetic analysis took genome-wide SNP genotypes for about three fifths of the roughly 670 donors and used that subset as a discovery cohort. Every discovery cohort repertoire had been produced on one sequencing platform. Of the approximately 400 genotyped donors, approximately 83% fell in the genetic ancestry cluster associated with self-reported Caucasian donors. The study aimed to test whether signatures of past pathogen exposure could be identified by cataloging public T cell receptors. Using immunosequencing, the study profiled T cell repertoires from 500 to 800 subjects and related those repertoires to cytomegalovirus serostatus. General findings and caveats noted by the study authors: Because counts were too low, 15 to 20 rarely observed V segments, including chromosome 9 orphons, were excluded from the earlier analysis of around 590 of the donors. The 87-base-pair reads could not distinguish some IMGT-functional V segments, including TRBV6-2 and TRBV6-3, so those segments were excluded. The only immune exposure information available for the cohort was CMV serostatus. In a later genetic analysis, fewer N-insertions in productive TCRs were reported among donors in an Asian-associated ancestry cluster than the 666-donor mean. In a later genetic analysis, a missense DCLRE1C variant was associated with V-gene and J-gene trimming of TCR beta chains, and the association was replicated in an independent cohort. According to the authors, the approach could potentially be generalized to other disease states and immunological phenotypes. A few of the identified cytomegalovirus-associated TCR beta chains were confirmed in vitro to be specific for cytomegalovirus antigens. Sequencing depth was assumed to be roughly uniform across donors in the presence/absence analyses, though that assumption may not hold. In a later analysis, HLA-associated TCR beta chains showed more clonal expansion and lower generation probabilities than non-associated chains that were equally common. Only TCR beta chains were sequenced in this cohort, and the absence of alpha or paired-chain data limited detectable features. Cytomegalovirus status was reported to be diagnosed by the classifier with high specificity and sensitivity in both the original and validation cohorts. When HLA alleles, especially DR and DQ, strongly co-occurred, attributing TCR associations to individual alleles was difficult. An earlier analysis of approximately 540 of the donors showed that most TCR beta V segments appeared in productive rearrangements either about 87% or about 30% of the time, which broadly matched IMGT annotations. A later analysis associated 15,000 to 20,000 TCR beta sequences with specific HLA alleles at a false discovery rate of 0.05. Several of the top co-occurrence clusters appeared to be linked to parvovirus B19, influenza, CMV and Epstein-Barr virus, according to a later analysis. Across donors, most TCR sequences were observed very rarely, whereas some public TCRs were present in many individuals. The study listed 164 TCR beta chains as associated with cytomegalovirus. A later analysis found that most CMV-associated TCR beta chains appeared HLA-restricted, with HLA associations seemingly driven largely by CMV exposure. A further reported finding was that TCR beta sequences accurately predicted the HLA-A and HLA-B alleles for most subjects in the first cohort. Correlated functional status among segregating V segments might reflect linkage disequilibrium, but an unknown experimental factor could not be ruled out. The sequencing pipeline was judged likely to have produced a cluster of highly shared sequence variants as a technical artifact. HLA typing was unavailable for some donors at each locus, so association tests used only the typed subset. In a later analysis, TCR association rates were found to vary across HLA loci, with the most associated TCRs seen for DRB1 alleles and the fewest for HLA-C alleles.

There are 14 amino acids in the CDR3, from cysteine to phenylalanine inclusive. Only the CDR3 DNA is retained, 42 bases long and in frame from the first base. The germline V gene specifies KGHSH as CDR1 and LQKENI as CDR2. A distance of 5 bases separates the germline ends of V and J, which lose 0 bases and 2 bases respectively. The TCR comes from a man aged 25 to 40 in good health and CMV-seronegative. Sequenced input: PBMCs. Recombination linked TRBV18 to TRBJ2-1; a weak D assignment points to TRBD2 (5 bases agree). The CDR3 loop reads CASSPPSAYNEQFF. In nucleotides, the sequence is TGTGCCAGCTCACCACCTAGCGCCTACAATGAGCAGTTCTTC.